This T cell receptor (beta chain) came from a study of cytomegalovirus exposure and HLA in healthy donors. Findings and limits, study-wide: A later analysis linked about 17,000 TCR beta sequences to HLA alleles at 0.05 false discovery rate. Later analysis indicated greater clonal expansion among HLA-associated TCR beta chains than among equally common other chains. Some V segments, including TRBV6-2 and TRBV6-3, were excluded as indistinguishable.

The CDR3 is 15 residues long. Trimming cost V 9 bases and J 1 base, with 17 bases left between them. CDR1 and CDR2 (germline): SNHLY, FYNNEI. On this clone itself: Its antigen is as yet unknown.

Amplification used 60 Vbeta primers and 13 Jbeta primers. Profiled with immunoSEQ multiplex PCR; TCRdb holds only in-frame clones, not every one. Of about 110,000 clones in the sample, 67% were seen once. Likely unrecorded immune exposures existed in these nominally healthy donors. V is TRBV2 and J is TRBJ2-3, with D perhaps matching TRBD2 (6 bases). The sequenced material came from PBMCs. This TCR came from a man aged 18 to 29 in good health and CMV-seropositive. CDR3: CASGRGVSRTDTQYF. The DNA for the CDR3 is TGTGCCAGTGGGCGGGGCGTTTCTCGCACAGATACGCAGTATTTT.